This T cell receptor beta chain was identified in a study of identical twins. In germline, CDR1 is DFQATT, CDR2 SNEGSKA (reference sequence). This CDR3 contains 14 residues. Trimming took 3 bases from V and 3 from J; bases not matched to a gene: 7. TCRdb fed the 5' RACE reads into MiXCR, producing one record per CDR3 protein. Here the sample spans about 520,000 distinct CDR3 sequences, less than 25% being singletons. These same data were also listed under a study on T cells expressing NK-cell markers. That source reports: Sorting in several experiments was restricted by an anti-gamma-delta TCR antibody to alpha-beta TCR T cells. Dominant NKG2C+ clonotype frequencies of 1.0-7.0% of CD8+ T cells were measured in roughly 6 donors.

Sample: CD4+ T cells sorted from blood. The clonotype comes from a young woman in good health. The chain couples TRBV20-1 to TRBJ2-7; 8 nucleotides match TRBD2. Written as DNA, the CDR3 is TGCAGTGCTAGGTATTTAGCGGGGAACTACGAGCAGTACTTC. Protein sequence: CSARYLAGNYEQYF.